Listed here are 9 T cell receptor beta chains from one sample, sequenced in a study of regulatory T cells in long-lasting Graves disease. Noted time point: persistent/refractory GD, antithyroid drugs over 5 years with positive TRAb. TCR sequences were obtained from RNA taken from PBMCs. Arm-PCR of CDR3 regions and iRepertoire HTBI primers were used to build TCR beta libraries. From the multiplex PCR reads, TCRdb called clonotypes with MiXCR, one entry per CDR3 protein. In the table there are about 660,000 distinct CDR3 sequences, approximately 31% of which are singletons. Sequencing used peripheral blood mononuclear cells (PBMCs), obtained when the disease was refractory, from a patient treated with antithyroid drugs. The receptor set was obtained from a female donor with Graves disease.

This clonotype was recorded at least ten times. V usage is TRBV2 and J usage is TRBJ1-4, with a weak D call TRBD1 (6 bases). The CDR3 sequence is 15 residues long. V was pared by 6 bases and J by 4 bases, with 15 bases between. Germline V gene lookup returns CDR1 SNHLY and CDR2 FYNNEI. In DNA, the CDR3 is TGTGCCAGCAGACTCCGGGACACAGTTAATGAAAAACTGTTTTTT. Translation gives CASRLRDTVNEKLFF.

This chain links TRBV12-3 or TRBV12-4 with TRBJ1-6; D is possibly TRBD1 (6 bases). Trimming left V 6 bases short and J 7 bases short, with 10 bases between. This CDR3 region has 13 residues. CDR3 region: CASRLGHNSPLHF. CDR3 DNA: TGTGCCAGCAGGCTGGGACACAATTCACCCCTCCACTTT.

The rearrangement links TRBV14 to TRBJ2-5; 7 bases fit TRBD1. J lost 5 bases, V lost 4 bases, and 10 bases had no gene match. Per the germline V gene, CDR1 is SGHDN and CDR2 is FVKESK. The length of the CDR3 is 15 residues. CDR3 sequence reads: CASSRWTGEWETQYF. DNA for the CDR3: TGTGCCAGCAGCCGCTGGACAGGAGAATGGGAGACCCAGTACTTC.

This clonotype has just a few counts. This chain joins TRBV19 and TRBJ2-5; D is unresolved. CDR3 size: 13 residues. Germline V gives CDR1 LNHDA, CDR2 SQIVND (reference sequence). Between the trimmed V and J ends, which lost 9 bases and 5 bases, there was a span of 16 bases. The CDR3 loop is CASAGPREETQYF. For the CDR3, the DNA is TGTGCCAGCGCTGGGCCTAGAGAGGAGACCCAGTACTTC.

This rearrangement joins TRBV11-2 to TRBJ2-7; D may be TRBD1 or TRBD2 (5 bases each). This CDR3 region has 15 residues. CDR1 SGHAT and CDR2 FQNNGV come from the germline V gene. V was shortened by 1 base and J by 3 bases, with 13 bases between the two germline ends. The CDR3 coding sequence is TGTGCCAGCAGCTTAGCCTCCGGGACCAACTACGAGCAGTACTTC. It yields the protein CASSLASGTNYEQYF.

This clonotype showed up just a few times. This chain joins TRBV27 and TRBJ1-4; the D gene is possibly TRBD1 (5 bases). This CDR3 has 15 amino acids. Germline CDR1 and CDR2: MNHEY and SMNVEV (reference sequence). V lost 0 bases and J lost 7, with 12 bases in between. In DNA, the CDR3 is TGTGCCAGCAGTTTATCATCAGGGATAGGTGAAAAACTGTTTTTT. It encodes CASSLSSGIGEKLFF.

This clonotype was detected many times. This rearrangement joins TRBV12-5 to TRBJ2-4; no definite D call. The CDR3 has 11 residues. Germline CDR1 LGHNT, CDR2 FRNRAP. Trimming took 2 bases from V and 8 from J, leaving 4 bases between them. CDR3 region: CASGLRYIQYF. The CDR3 DNA reads TGTGCTAGTGGTTTGAGGTACATTCAGTACTTC.

The chain joins TRBV20-1 to TRBJ2-5; TRBD1 agrees at 9 bases. Germline CDR1 reads DFQATT; CDR2 reads SNEGSKA (reference sequence). The length of the CDR3 is 14 residues. V lost 3 bases, J lost 4 bases, and 6 bases stayed unmatched. Here the CDR3 DNA reads TGCAGTGCTAGGGGACAGGGCATGAGAGAGACCCAGTACTTC. Its translation: CSARGQGMRETQYF.

V usage is TRBV27 and J usage is TRBJ1-2; a possible D gene is TRBD1 (5 bases). The V gene's germline CDR1 is MNHEY and CDR2 SMNVEV (reference sequence). The CDR3 contains 15 residues. Deletions cut 2 bases from V and 0 bases from J, with 10 bases between. CDR3 coding DNA: TGTGCCAGCAGTTTAAAAGGGGCGGCTAACTATGGCTACACCTTC. It yields the protein CASSLKGAANYGYTF.